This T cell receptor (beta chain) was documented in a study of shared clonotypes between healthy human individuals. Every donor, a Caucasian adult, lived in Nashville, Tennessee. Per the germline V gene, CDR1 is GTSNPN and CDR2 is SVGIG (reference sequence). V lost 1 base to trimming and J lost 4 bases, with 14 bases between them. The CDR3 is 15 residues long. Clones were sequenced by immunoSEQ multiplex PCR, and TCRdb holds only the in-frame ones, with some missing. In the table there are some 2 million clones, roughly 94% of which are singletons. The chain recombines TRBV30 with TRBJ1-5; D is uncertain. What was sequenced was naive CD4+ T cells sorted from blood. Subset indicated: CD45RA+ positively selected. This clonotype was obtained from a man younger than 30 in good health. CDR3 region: CAWSGPTLSNQPQHF. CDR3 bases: TGTGCCTGGAGTGGCCCCACTCTTTCTAATCAGCCCCAGCATTTT.